This T cell receptor (beta chain) is drawn from a study of blood T cell repertoires in COVID-19. Study context: T cells, B-cell-depleted T cells, or PBMCs provided the cDNA or gDNA that served as material.

Generated by immunoSEQ multiplex PCR, the TCRdb table keeps only in-frame clones and is missing some. The top ten hold 1.4% to 1.5% of the sample, which has over 350,000 clones, about nine tenths seen once. Germline V CDR1 and CDR2: SGHTA, FQGNSA. The CDR3 is made up of 11 amino acids. V was clipped by 5 bases and J by 11 bases; unmatched bases: 5. The sequence was collected from a woman in her twenties or thirties with active or convalescent COVID-19. The chain has TRBV7-2 and TRBJ2-7, with 8 bases lining up with TRBD1. Sequencing was done on a sample of peripheral blood. In DNA form, the CDR3 reads TGTGCCAGCAGCCCCGACAGGGGAAAGTACTTC. This encodes CASSPDRGKYF. The variable domain in full, with the rest retrieved from reference TRBV7-2 and TRBJ2-7, is GAGVSQSPSNKVTEKGKDVELRCDPISGHTALYWYRQSLGQGLEFLIYFQGNSAPDKSGLPSDRFSAERTGGSVSTLTIQRTQQEDSAVYLCASSPDRGKYFGPGTRLTVT.